The 15 T cell receptor beta chains in this list originate from one sample, sequenced in a study of glioma-infiltrating T cells. TCR alpha and beta CDR3 regions were amplified from RNA using iRepertoire nested multiplex PCR. A single record per CDR3 protein comes from TCRdb applying MiXCR to the multiplex PCR reads. The sample lists some 120,000 distinct CDR3 sequences; roughly 24% were seen once. Input material: glioma tissue, nonneoplastic brain tissue, or PBMCs (not recorded which). These receptors were obtained from a human donor with low-grade glioma or glioblastoma, undergoing nonglioma brain surgery, or in good health (not recorded which).

In this sample, this clonotype turned up many times. The chain is built from TRBV7-2 and TRBJ2-6; D unclear. The CDR3 sequence is 17 residues long. V lost 2 bases to trimming and J lost 0 bases, with 11 bases between them. CDR1 is SGHTA, CDR2 FQGNSA, per germline. The chain's CDR3 is CASSLPRRISGANVLTF. The CDR3 DNA reads TGTGCCAGCAGCTTACCCCGACGGATCTCTGGGGCCAACGTCCTGACTTTC.

A note on this clonotype: An end of the junction differs from the germline gene, which may be a read error. The chain has TRBV15 and TRBJ2-5; 7 bases fit TRBD1. The CDR3 length is 14 residues. Germline-derived CDR1 and CDR2 are LNHNV and YYDKDF (reference sequence). As DNA, the CDR3 is TGTGCCGCCAGCAAACGGGACAGCCAAGAGACCCAGTACTTC. The encoded protein is CAASKRDSQETQYF.

Concerning this clonotype itself: With a much larger clone just one base away, this may be a read error. V gene TRBV18 combines with J gene TRBJ2-7; 7 bases are shared with TRBD2. Germline V CDR1 and CDR2: KGHSH, LQKENI. The junction had 7 bases not matched to a gene; V was cut back by 2 bases and J by 6 bases. The CDR3 covers 14 residues. CDR3 sequence: CASSPGGERGEQYF. The CDR3 DNA reads TGTGCCAGCTCACCAGGGGGGGAACGGGGCGAGCAGTACTTC.

This clonotype occurred many times. This chain uses TRBV6-1 with TRBJ2-3, with D possibly being TRBD2 (5 bases). V was clipped by 5 bases and J by 4 bases, with 22 bases between them. The germline V gene encodes CDR1 MNHNS and CDR2 SASEGT. The CDR3 sequence is 17 residues long. CDR3 coding DNA: TGTGCCAGCAGTCTAACCAAAGGTGGGAGAGCAGCAGATACGCAGTATTTT. Amino acid sequence: CASSLTKGGRAADTQYF.

Comment on this clonotype: With a much larger clone just one base away, this may be a read error. V and J are TRBV7-2 and TRBJ2-1; TRBD2 matches at 13 bases. Trimming at V came to 5 bases and at J to 9 bases, leaving 16 bases not matched to a gene. The CDR3 spans 18 residues. Germline CDR1 reads SGHTA; CDR2 reads FQGNSA. CDR3 region: CASSPGLAGANGYSEQFF. The CDR3 region has the DNA TGTGCCAGCAGCCCCGGACTAGCGGGAGCCAACGGGTATAGTGAGCAGTTCTTC. Full variable domain (missing parts from reference TRBV7-2 and TRBJ2-1): GAGVSQSPSNKVTEKGKDVELRCDPISGHTALYWYRQSLGQGLEFLIYFQGNSAPDKSGLPSDRFSAERTGGSVSTLTIQRTQQEDSAVYLCASSPGLAGANGYSEQFFGPGTRLTVL.

The table lists this clonotype with a few counts. The rearrangement joins TRBV5-1 to TRBJ2-7; 9 bases map to TRBD2. The CDR3 has 15 residues. Per germline, CDR1 SGHRS and CDR2 YFSETQ. J gave up 1 base and V 2 bases, and 4 bases lay outside the gene matches. CDR3 residues: CASSFGAGGSYEQYF. The CDR3 DNA reads as TGCGCCAGCAGCTTCGGCGCGGGAGGGTCCTACGAGCAGTACTTC. The full variable domain, its missing parts supplied by reference TRBV5-1 and TRBJ2-7, is KAGVTQTPRYLIKTRGQQVTLSCSPISGHRSVSWYQQTPGQGLQFLFEYFSETQRNKGNFPGRFSGRQFSNSRSEMNVSTLELGDSALYLCASSFGAGGSYEQYFGPGTRLTVT.

Details on this clonotype: One end of the junction varies from germline; a read error may be responsible. V gene TRBV29-1 combines with J gene TRBJ2-3, with D tentatively TRBD1 (5 bases). Germline CDR1 is SQVTM and CDR2 is ANQGSEA. This CDR3 region has 9 residues. CDR3 loop: CSVIGVRRF. DNA for the CDR3: TGCAGCGTCATAGGGGTCCGGCGTTTT.

Regarding this clonotype: Just one base apart from a much larger clone, this may be a read error. The chain is built from TRBV7-2 and TRBJ2-2; either TRBD1 or TRBD2 may fit D (5 bases each). Germline CDR1 and CDR2: SGHTA and FQGNSA. CDR3 length equals 17 residues. CDR3 region: CASRLGQGRGNTGELFF. The CDR3 DNA is TGTGCCAGCAGATTAGGTCAGGGACGGGGGAACACCGGGGAGCTGTTTTTT.

This clonotype was recorded many times. A much larger clonotype is one base distant, so this may be a read error. The gene calls are TRBV27 and TRBJ1-2; D not certain. CDR1 and CDR2 (germline): MNHEY, SMNVEV (reference sequence). This CDR3 is built from 17 residues. CDR3 protein: CASSLSAAYVPNYGCTF. The DNA of the CDR3 is TGTGCCAGCAGTTTATCTGCGGCGTACGTACCTAACTATGGCTGCACCTTC.

At least ten counts were recorded for this clonotype. The rearrangement joins TRBV14 to TRBJ1-3; D gene unclear. The CDR3 extends over 15 amino acids. V gave up 4 bases and J gave up 0 bases, with 10 bases separating them. Germline V gene data show CDR1 as SGHDN and CDR2 as FVKESK. The CDR3 here is CASSRERFSGNTIYF. CDR3 DNA sequence: TGTGCCAGCAGCCGCGAACGGTTCTCTGGAAACACCATATATTTT.

Ten or more counts support this clonotype. This rearrangement joins TRBV20-1 to TRBJ2-3; the D is unclear. Germline loops: CDR1 DFQATT, CDR2 SNEGSKA (reference sequence). The V gene lost 5 bases and the J gene lost 5 bases, with 14 bases spanning the gap. This CDR3 region has 13 residues. CDR3 loop: CSAAPWPGDTQYF. CDR3 DNA sequence: TGCAGTGCTGCTCCCTGGCCGGGAGATACGCAGTATTTT.

This clonotype was observed many times. This chain links TRBV18 with TRBJ2-1; 9 bases map to TRBD2. The germline CDR1 and CDR2 sequences are KGHSH and LQKENI. V lost 3 bases, J lost 6 bases, and 6 bases stayed unmatched. This CDR3 spans 15 amino acids. In DNA form, the CDR3 reads TGTGCCAGCTCACCTAGCGGGAGTAGGGCCAATGAGCAGTTCTTC. It yields the protein CASSPSGSRANEQFF. Based on the CDR3 plus reference TRBV18 and TRBJ2-1, the full variable domain is NAGVMQNPRHLVRRRGQEARLRCSPMKGHSHVYWYRQLPEEGLKFMVYLQKENIIDESGMPKERFSAEFPKEGPSILRIQQVVRGDSAAYFCASSPSGSRANEQFFGPGTRLTVL.

Concerning this clonotype: With a much larger clone just one base away, this may be a read error. This chain uses TRBV7-2 with TRBJ2-7; tentatively, D is TRBD2 (5 bases). Germline loops: CDR1 SGHTA, CDR2 FQGNSA. V shed 5 bases and J shed 7 bases, with 15 bases lying between them. This CDR3 has 13 residues. CDR3 protein: CASSPRTLGEQYF. Written as DNA, the CDR3 is TGTGCCAGCAGCCCAAGGACTTTGGGAGAGCAGTACTTC. Drawing the rest from reference TRBV7-2 and TRBJ2-7, the complete variable domain is GAGVSQSPSNKVTEKGKDVELRCDPISGHTALYWYRQSLGQGLEFLIYFQGNSAPDKSGLPSDRFSAERTGGSVSTLTIQRTQQEDSAVYLCASSPRTLGEQYFGPGTRLTVT.

The V and J genes are TRBV20-1 and TRBJ1-5; a weak D match, TRBD1 (5 bases). Trimming left V 6 bases short and J 6 bases short, with 24 bases between. Germline V gene lookup returns CDR1 DFQATT and CDR2 SNEGSKA (reference sequence). This CDR3 contains 16 residues. The CDR3 DNA reads as TGCAGTGCAGGCGGACGGGGCCACGGACTGGGTCAGCCCCAGCATTTT. Translating gives CSAGGRGHGLGQPQHF.

This clonotype was detected ten times or more. The chain has TRBV10-3 and TRBJ2-1, with 8 bases lining up with TRBD2. V was clipped by 5 bases and J by 0 bases; unmatched bases: 3. The CDR3 runs 15 residues. Per the germline V gene, CDR1 is ENHRY and CDR2 is SYGVKD. The CDR3 region is CAISLAGSSYNEQFF. CDR3 nucleotides: TGTGCCATCAGTTTAGCGGGATCCTCCTACAATGAGCAGTTCTTC.